This T cell receptor beta chain was captured in a study of shared clonotypes between healthy human individuals. Across the whole study: Two women and three men aged 18 to 49 served as donors.

In the authors' workflow: Junction-only sequences produced by ImmunoSEQ had no quality scores, so filtering differed. The repertoire was sequenced with immunoSEQ multiplex PCR; TCRdb's copy has only in-frame clones and lacks some. The V and J calls and clone size were taken over from that table, and D and trimming were inferred from the DNA. The sample yields 1.4 million or so clones, 98% seen once. The length of the CDR3 is 14 residues. Germline loops: CDR1 SGDLS, CDR2 YYNGEE. V lost 1 base and J lost 4, with 11 bases in between. Comments on this clone: Its specificity is unknown.

Study outcomes and limitations: Non-shared clonotypes were found to have lower generation probabilities than the clonotypes that were shared by all four of the sorted-subset donors.

All of the donors resided in Nashville, Tennessee, and each was a Caucasian adult. Material: naive CD4+ T cells sorted from blood. Subset given: CD45RA+ positively selected. The chain couples TRBV9 to TRBJ2-5; D gene ambiguous. The source of this sequence is a man younger than 45 in good health. The CDR3 spells CASSVTSDGETQYF. The DNA for the CDR3 is TGTGCCAGCAGCGTAACATCGGACGGAGAGACCCAGTACTTC.